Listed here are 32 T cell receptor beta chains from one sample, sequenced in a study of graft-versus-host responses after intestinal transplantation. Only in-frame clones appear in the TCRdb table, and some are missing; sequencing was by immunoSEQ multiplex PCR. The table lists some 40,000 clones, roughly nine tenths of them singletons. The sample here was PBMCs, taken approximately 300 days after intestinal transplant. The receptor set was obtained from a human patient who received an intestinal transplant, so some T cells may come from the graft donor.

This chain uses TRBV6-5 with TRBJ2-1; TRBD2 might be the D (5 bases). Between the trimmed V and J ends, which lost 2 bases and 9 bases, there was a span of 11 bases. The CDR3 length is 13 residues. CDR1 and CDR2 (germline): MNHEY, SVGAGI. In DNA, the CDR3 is TGTGCCAGCAGTTACCAACTAGAAGGTGAGCAGTTCTTC. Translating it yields CASSYQLEGEQFF.

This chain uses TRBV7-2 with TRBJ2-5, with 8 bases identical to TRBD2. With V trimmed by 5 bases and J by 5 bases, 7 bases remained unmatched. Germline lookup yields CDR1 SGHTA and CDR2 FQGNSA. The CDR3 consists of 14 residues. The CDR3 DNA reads TGTGCCAGCAGCCCCTGGACTAGCATGGAGACCCAGTACTTC. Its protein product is CASSPWTSMETQYF.

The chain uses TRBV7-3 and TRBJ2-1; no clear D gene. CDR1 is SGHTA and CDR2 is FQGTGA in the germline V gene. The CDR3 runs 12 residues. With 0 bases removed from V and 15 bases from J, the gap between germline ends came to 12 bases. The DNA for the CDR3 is TGTGCCAGCAGCTTAACCGGCCAGAAGGCGTTCTTC. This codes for CASSLTGQKAFF.

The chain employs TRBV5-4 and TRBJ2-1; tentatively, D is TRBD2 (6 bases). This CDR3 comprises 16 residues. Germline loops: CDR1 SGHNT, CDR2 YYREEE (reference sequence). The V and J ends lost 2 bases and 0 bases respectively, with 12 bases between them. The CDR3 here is CASSFGGASSYNEQFF. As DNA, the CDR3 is TGTGCCAGCAGCTTTGGAGGGGCGAGCTCCTACAATGAGCAGTTCTTC.

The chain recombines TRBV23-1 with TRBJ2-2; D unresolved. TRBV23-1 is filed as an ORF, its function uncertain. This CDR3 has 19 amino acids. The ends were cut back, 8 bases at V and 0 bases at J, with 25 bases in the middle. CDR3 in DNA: TGCGCCAGCTCTCCCCAGGTGTGCGGCCTACAAACGAACACCGGGGAGCTGTTTTTT. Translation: CASSPQVCGLQTNTGELFF.

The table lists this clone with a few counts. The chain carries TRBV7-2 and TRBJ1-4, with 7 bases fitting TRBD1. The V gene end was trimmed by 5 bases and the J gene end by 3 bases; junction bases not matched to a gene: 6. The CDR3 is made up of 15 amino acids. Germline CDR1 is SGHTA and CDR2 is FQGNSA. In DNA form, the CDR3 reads TGTGCCAGCAGCCTGAGGGGGCTTCCTAATGAAAAACTGTTTTTT. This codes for CASSLRGLPNEKLFF. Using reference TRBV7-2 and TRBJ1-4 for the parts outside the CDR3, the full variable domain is GAGVSQSPSNKVTEKGKDVELRCDPISGHTALYWYRQSLGQGLEFLIYFQGNSAPDKSGLPSDRFSAERTGGSVSTLTIQRTQQEDSAVYLCASSLRGLPNEKLFFGSGTQLSVL.

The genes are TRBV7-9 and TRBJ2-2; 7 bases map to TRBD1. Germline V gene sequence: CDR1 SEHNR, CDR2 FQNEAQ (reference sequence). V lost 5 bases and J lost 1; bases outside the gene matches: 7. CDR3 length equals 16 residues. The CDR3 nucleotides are TGTGCCAGCAGCGATATAGACAGGGTGAACACCGGGGAGCTGTTTTTT. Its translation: CASSDIDRVNTGELFF.

The chain's CDR3 is CASSPTSVSGWEYF. The DNA for the CDR3 is TGTGCCAGCAGTCCCACCTCAGTTTCAGGGTGGGAGTACTTC. The V call is TRBV28, the J call TRBJ2-4; tentatively, D is TRBD1 (5 bases). V lost 5 bases to trimming and J lost 14 bases, with 22 bases between them. Germline V gene data show CDR1 as MDHEN and CDR2 as SYDVKM. CDR3 length: 14 residues.

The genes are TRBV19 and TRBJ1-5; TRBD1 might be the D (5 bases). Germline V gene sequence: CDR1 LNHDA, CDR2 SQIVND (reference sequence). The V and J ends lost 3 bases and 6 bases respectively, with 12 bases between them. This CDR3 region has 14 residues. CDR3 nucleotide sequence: TGTGCCAGTAGTATCGGCAGGGACGCTCAGCCCCAGCATTTT. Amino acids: CASSIGRDAQPQHF.

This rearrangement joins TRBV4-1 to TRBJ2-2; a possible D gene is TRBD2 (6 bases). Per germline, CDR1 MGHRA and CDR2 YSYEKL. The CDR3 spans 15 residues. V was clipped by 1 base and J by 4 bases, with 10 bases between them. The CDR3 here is CASSQGGKATGELFF. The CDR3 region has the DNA TGCGCCAGCAGCCAAGGCGGGAAGGCCACCGGGGAGCTGTTTTTT.

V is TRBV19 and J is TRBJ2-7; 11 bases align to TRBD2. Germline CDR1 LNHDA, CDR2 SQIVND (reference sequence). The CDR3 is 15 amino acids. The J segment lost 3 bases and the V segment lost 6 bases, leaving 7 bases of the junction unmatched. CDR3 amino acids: CASSPGTSGGYEQYF. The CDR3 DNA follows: TGTGCCAGTAGCCCCGGGACTAGCGGAGGCTACGAGCAGTACTTC. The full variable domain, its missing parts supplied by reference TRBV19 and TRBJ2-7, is DGGITQSPKYLFRKEGQNVTLSCEQNLNHDAMYWYRQDPGQGLRLIYYSQIVNDFQKGDIAEGYSVSREKKESFPLTVTSAQKNPTAFYLCASSPGTSGGYEQYFGPGTRLTVT.

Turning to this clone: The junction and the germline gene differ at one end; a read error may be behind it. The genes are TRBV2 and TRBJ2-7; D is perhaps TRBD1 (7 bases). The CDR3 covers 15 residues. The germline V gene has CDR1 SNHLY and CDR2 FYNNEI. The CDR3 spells CASRRDRQGAYERYF. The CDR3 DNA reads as TGTGCCAGCAGGCGGGACAGACAAGGGGCCTATGAGCGGTACTTC.

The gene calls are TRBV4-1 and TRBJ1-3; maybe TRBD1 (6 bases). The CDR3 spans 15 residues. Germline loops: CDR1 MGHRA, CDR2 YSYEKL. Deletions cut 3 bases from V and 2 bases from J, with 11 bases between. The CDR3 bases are TGCGCCAGCAGCCACGAGGGGACAACTGGAAACACCATATATTTT. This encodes CASSHEGTTGNTIYF.

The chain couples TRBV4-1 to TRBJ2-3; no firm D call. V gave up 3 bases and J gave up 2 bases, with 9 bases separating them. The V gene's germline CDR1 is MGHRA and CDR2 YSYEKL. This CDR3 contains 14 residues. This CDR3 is CASSQDLSTDTQYF. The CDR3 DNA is TGCGCCAGCAGCCAGGACCTTTCCACAGATACGCAGTATTTT.

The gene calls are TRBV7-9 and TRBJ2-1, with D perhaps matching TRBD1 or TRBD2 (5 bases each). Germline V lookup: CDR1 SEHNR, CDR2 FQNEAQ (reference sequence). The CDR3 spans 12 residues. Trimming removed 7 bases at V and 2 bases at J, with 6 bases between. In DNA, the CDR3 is TGTGCCAGCAAGGGACCCTACAATGAGCAGTTCTTC. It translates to CASKGPYNEQFF.

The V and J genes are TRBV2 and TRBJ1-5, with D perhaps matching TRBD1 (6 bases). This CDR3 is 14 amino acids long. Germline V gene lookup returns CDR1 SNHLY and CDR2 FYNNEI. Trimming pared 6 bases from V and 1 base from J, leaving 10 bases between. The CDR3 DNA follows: TGTGCCAGCAGGGGGGCCCTGAGCAATCAGCCCCAGCATTTT. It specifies CASRGALSNQPQHF.

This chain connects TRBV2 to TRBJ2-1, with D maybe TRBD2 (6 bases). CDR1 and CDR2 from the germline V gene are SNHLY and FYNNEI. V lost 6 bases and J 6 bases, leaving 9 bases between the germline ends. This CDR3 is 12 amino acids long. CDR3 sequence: CASRGRSNEQFF. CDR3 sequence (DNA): TGTGCCAGCAGAGGGAGGTCCAATGAGCAGTTCTTC.

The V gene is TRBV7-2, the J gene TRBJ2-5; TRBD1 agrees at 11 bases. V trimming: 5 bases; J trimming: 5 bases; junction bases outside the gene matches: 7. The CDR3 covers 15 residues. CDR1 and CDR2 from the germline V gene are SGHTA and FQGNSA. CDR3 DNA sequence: TGTGCCAGCAGCATGGACAGGGGGCGCCGGGAGACCCAGTACTTC. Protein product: CASSMDRGRRETQYF.

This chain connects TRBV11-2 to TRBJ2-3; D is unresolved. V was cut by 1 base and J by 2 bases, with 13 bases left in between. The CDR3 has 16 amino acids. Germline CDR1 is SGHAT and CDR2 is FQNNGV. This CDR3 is CASSLGTQRSTDTQYF. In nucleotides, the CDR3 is TGTGCCAGCAGCTTAGGGACCCAGAGGTCCACAGATACGCAGTATTTT.

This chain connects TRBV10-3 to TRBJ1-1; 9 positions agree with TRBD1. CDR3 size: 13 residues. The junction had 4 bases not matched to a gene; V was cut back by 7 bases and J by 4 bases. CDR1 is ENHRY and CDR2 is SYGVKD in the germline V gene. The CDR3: CAIMGQGGTEAFF. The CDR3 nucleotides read TGTGCCATCATGGGACAGGGAGGCACTGAAGCTTTCTTT.

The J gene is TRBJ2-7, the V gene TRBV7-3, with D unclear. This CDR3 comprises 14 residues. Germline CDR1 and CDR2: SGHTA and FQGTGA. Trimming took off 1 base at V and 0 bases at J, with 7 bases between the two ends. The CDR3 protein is CASSLKAGSYEQYF. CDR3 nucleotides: TGTGCCAGCAGCTTAAAGGCCGGCTCCTACGAGCAGTACTTC.

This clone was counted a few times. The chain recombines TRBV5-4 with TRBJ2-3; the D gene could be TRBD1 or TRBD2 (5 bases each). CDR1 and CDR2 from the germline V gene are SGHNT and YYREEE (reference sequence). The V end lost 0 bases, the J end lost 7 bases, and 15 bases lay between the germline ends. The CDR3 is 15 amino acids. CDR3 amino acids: CASSLDGAAFYTQYF. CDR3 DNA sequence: TGTGCCAGCAGCTTGGACGGGGCCGCCTTTTATACGCAGTATTTT.

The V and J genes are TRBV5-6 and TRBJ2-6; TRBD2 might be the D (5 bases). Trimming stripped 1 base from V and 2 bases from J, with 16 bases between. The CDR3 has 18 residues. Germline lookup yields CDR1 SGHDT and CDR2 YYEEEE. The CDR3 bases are TGTGCCAGCAGCTTGTGGCTAGCCTCTAACCCTGGGGCCAACGTCCTGACTTTC. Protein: CASSLWLASNPGANVLTF.

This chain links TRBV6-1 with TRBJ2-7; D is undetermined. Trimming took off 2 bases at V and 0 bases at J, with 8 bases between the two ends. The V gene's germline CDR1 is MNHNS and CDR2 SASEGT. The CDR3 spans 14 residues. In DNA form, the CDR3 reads TGTGCCAGCAGTGAAAACCCGAGCTCCTACGAGCAGTACTTC. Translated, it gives CASSENPSSYEQYF.

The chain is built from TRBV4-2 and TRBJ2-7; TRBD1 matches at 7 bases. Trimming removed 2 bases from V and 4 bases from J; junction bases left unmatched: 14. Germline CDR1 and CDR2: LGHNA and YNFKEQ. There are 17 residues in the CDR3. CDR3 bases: TGTGCCAGCAGCCAAAAAGTGGGACAGACCCAAGGGTACGAGCAGTACTTC. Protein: CASSQKVGQTQGYEQYF.

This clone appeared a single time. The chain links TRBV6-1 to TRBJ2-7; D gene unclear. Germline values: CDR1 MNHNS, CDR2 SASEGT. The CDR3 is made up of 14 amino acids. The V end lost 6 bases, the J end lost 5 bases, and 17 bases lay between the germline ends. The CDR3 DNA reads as TGTGCCAGCAGCCCTATGGGTTCGGGTGACGAGCAGTACTTC. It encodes CASSPMGSGDEQYF.

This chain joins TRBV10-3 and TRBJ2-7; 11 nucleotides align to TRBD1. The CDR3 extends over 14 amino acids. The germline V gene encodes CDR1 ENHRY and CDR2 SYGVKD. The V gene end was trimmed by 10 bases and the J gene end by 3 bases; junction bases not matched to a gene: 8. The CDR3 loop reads CATGVGTGGYEQYF. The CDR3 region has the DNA TGTGCCACTGGGGTCGGGACAGGGGGCTACGAGCAGTACTTC.

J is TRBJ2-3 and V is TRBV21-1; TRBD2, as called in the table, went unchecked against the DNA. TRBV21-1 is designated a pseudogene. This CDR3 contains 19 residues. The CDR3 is CASSKVLIADDSSTDTQYF. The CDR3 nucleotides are TGTGCCAGCAGCAAAGTCTTAATAGCGGATGACTCCAGCACAGATACGCAGTATTTT.

In DNA, the CDR3 is TGTGCCAGCAGTTTATGGGTAGGGCTTCCCTACGAGCAGTACTTC. Amino acids: CASSLWVGLPYEQYF. The chain is built from TRBV28 and TRBJ2-7; no clear D. The ends were cut back, 0 bases at V and 2 bases at J, with 11 bases in the middle. CDR1 and CDR2 from the germline V gene are MDHEN and SYDVKM. This CDR3 has 15 amino acids. Complete variable domain (other parts from reference TRBV28 and TRBJ2-7): DVKVTQSSRYLVKRTGEKVFLECVQDMDHENMFWYRQDPGLGLRLIYFSYDVKMKEKGDIPEGYSVSREKKERFSLILESASTNQTSMYLCASSLWVGLPYEQYFGPGTRLTVT.

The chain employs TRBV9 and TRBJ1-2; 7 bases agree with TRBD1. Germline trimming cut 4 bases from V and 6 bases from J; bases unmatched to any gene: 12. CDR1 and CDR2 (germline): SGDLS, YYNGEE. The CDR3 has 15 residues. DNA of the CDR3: TGTGCCAGCAGCTGGGGACAGCCCATTCCCCATGGCTACACCTTC. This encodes CASSWGQPIPHGYTF.

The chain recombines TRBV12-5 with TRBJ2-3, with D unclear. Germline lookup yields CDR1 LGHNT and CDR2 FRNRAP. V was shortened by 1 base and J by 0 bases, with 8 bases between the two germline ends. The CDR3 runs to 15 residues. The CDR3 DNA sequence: TGTGCTAGTGGTTTGGCGTTCGGGAGCACAGATACGCAGTATTTT. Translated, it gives CASGLAFGSTDTQYF. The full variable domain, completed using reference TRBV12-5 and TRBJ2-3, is DARVTQTPRHKVTEMGQEVTMRCQPILGHNTVFWYRQTMMQGLELLAYFRNRAPLDDSGMPKDRFSAEMPDATLATLKIQPSEPRDSAVYFCASGLAFGSTDTQYFGPGTRLTVL.

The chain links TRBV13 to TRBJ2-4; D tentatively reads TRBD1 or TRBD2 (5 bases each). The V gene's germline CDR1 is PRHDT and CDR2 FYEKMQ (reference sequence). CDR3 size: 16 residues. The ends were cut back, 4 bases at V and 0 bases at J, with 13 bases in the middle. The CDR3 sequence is CASSSTGPLAKNIQYF. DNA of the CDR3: TGTGCCAGCAGCTCTACGGGGCCCCTAGCCAAAAACATTCAGTACTTC.